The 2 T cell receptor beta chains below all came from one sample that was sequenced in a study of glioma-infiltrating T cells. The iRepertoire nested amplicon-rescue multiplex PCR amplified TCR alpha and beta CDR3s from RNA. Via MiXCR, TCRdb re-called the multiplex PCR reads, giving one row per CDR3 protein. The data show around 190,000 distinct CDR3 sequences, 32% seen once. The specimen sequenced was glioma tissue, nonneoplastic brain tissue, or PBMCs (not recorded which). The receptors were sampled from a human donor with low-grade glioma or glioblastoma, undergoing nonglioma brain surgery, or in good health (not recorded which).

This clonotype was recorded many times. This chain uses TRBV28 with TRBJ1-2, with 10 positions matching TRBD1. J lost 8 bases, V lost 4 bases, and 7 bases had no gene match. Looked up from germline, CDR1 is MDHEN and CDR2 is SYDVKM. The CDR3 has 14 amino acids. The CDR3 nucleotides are TGTGCCAGCAGTTATTCCGGGACAGGGGTCGGCTACACCTTC. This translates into CASSYSGTGVGYTF.

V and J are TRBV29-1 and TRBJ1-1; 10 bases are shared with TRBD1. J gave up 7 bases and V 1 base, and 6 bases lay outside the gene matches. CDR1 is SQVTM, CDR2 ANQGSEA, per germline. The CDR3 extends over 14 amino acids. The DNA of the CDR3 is TGCAGCGTTGAAGGGGGACAGGGGCCAATTGAAGCTTTCTTT. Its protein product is CSVEGGQGPIEAFF.